A single sample is the source of the 8 T cell receptor beta chains below, sequenced in a study of blood T cell repertoires in COVID-19. The data were produced by immunoSEQ multiplex PCR, yet TCRdb's version contains in-frame clones alone and is incomplete. Of 140,000 or so clones listed, more than 85% are singletons. The sequenced material came from peripheral blood. The source of these receptors is a human donor in a cohort sampled during active COVID-19.

J is TRBJ1-4 and V is TRBV4-1, with D possibly being TRBD1 (6 bases). The germline CDR1 and CDR2 sequences are MGHRA and YSYEKL. The V end lost 3 bases, the J end lost 7 bases, and 12 bases lay between the germline ends. The CDR3 loop spans 14 amino acids. The CDR3 loop is CASSHGQIGEKLFF. The DNA for the CDR3 is TGCGCCAGCAGCCATGGACAGATAGGTGAAAAACTGTTTTTT.

The chain joins TRBV28 to TRBJ1-1; 9 nucleotides align to TRBD1. J was trimmed by 1 base and V by 9 bases; bases with no gene match: 12. This CDR3 is built from 16 residues. Germline V gene data show CDR1 as MDHEN and CDR2 as SYDVKM. The CDR3 bases are TGTGCCAGTCCTCCGGGACAGGGATTCTGGAACACTGAAGCTTTCTTT. Protein product: CASPPGQGFWNTEAFF.

This chain links TRBV7-9 with TRBJ2-7, with TRBD2 identical over 7 bases. Trimming at V came to 5 bases and at J to 5 bases, leaving 12 bases not matched to a gene. Germline CDR1 reads SEHNR; CDR2 reads FQNEAQ (reference sequence). This CDR3 comprises 15 residues. CDR3 sequence reads: CASSPTRLAGDEQYF. The CDR3, as DNA: TGTGCCAGCAGCCCAACCCGACTAGCTGGAGACGAGCAGTACTTC.

The chain has TRBV18 and TRBJ2-5; D not resolved. The CDR3 loop spans 12 amino acids. Looked up from germline, CDR1 is KGHSH and CDR2 is LQKENI. Deletions cut 2 bases from V and 4 bases from J, with 5 bases between. CDR3: CASSPGPETQYF. DNA of the CDR3: TGTGCCAGCTCACCAGGGCCAGAGACCCAGTACTTC.

This chain uses TRBV11-2 with TRBJ1-2; TRBD1 matches at 10 bases. Germline V CDR1 and CDR2: SGHAT, FQNNGV. The V segment lost 2 bases and the J segment 7 bases; nucleotides outside the gene matches: 1. CDR3 size: 13 residues. CDR3 amino acids: CASSLRDRGGYTF. The CDR3 nucleotides are TGTGCCAGCAGCTTAAGGGACAGGGGTGGCTACACCTTC. The whole variable domain, remainder taken from reference TRBV11-2 and TRBJ1-2, is EAGVAQSPRYKIIEKRQSVAFWCNPISGHATLYWYQQILGQGPKLLIQFQNNGVVDDSQLPKDRFSAERLKGVDSTLKIQPAKLEDSAVYLCASSLRDRGGYTFGSGTRLTVV.

This clone turned up a few times. The chain joins TRBV6-2 or TRBV6-3 to TRBJ2-3; TRBD2 agrees at 8 bases. This CDR3 has 16 residues. V trimming: 4 bases; J trimming: 1 base; junction bases outside the gene matches: 7. Germline V gene data show CDR1 as MNHEY and CDR2 as SVGEGT. The CDR3, as DNA: TGTGCCAGCAGTTCCGAGACTAGCGTCCGCACAGATACGCAGTATTTT. Amino acids: CASSSETSVRTDTQYF.

In this sample, this clone turned up a few times. V and J are TRBV28 and TRBJ2-5; 8 bases map to TRBD1. Trimming took 6 bases from V and 1 from J; bases not matched to a gene: 7. The germline V gene has CDR1 MDHEN and CDR2 SYDVKM. This CDR3 has 15 residues. As DNA, the CDR3 is TGTGCCAGCAGGTGGGGACAGGCTTTCCAAGAGACCCAGTACTTC. This translates into CASRWGQAFQETQYF. Looking up the rest from reference TRBV28 and TRBJ2-5 gives the full variable domain: DVKVTQSSRYLVKRTGEKVFLECVQDMDHENMFWYRQDPGLGLRLIYFSYDVKMKEKGDIPEGYSVSREKKERFSLILESASTNQTSMYLCASRWGQAFQETQYFGPGTRLLVL.

In the case of this clone: The sample contains more than one DNA sequence encoding this CDR3. The rearrangement joins TRBV28 to TRBJ1-1; no clear D. Germline V lookup: CDR1 MDHEN, CDR2 SYDVKM. This CDR3 has 12 amino acids. The ends were cut back, 6 bases at V and 3 bases at J, with 8 bases in the middle. CDR3 region: CASSRVDTEAFF. The CDR3 DNA follows: TGTGCCAGCAGCCGAGTGGACACTGAAGCTTTCTTT.